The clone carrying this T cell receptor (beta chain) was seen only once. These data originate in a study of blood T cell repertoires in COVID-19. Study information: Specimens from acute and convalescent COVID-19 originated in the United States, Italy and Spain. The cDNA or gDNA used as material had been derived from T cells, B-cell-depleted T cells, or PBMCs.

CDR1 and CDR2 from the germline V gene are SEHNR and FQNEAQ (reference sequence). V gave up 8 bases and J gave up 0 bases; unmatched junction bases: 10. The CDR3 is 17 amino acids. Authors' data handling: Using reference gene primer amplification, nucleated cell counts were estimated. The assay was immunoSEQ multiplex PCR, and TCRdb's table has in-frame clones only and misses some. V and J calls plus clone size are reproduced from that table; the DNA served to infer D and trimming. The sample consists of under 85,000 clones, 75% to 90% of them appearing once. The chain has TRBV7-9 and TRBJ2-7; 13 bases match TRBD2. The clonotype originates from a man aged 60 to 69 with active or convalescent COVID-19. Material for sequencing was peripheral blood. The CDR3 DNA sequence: TGTGCCAGCTCGGGACTAGCGGGGCCGGCGGGCTCCTACGAGCAGTACTTC. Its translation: CASSGLAGPAGSYEQYF.